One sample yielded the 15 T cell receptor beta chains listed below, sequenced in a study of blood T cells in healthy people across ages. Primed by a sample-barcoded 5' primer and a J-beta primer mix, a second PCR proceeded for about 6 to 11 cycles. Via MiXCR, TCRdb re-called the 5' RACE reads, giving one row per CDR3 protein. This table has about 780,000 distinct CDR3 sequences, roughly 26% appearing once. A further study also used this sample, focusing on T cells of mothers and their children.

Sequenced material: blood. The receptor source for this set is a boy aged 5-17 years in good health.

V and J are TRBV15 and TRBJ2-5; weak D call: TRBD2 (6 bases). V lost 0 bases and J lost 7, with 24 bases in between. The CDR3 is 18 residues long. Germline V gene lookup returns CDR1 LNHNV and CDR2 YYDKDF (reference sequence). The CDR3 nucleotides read TGTGCCACCAGCAGAGAGGGGACGGGAGCGGGTGGATCTCTGACCCAGTACTTC. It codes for CATSREGTGAGGSLTQYF. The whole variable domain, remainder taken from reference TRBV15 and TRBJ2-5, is DAMVIQNPRYQVTQFGKPVTLSCSQTLNHNVMYWYQQKSSQAPKLLFHYYDKDFNNEADTPDNFQSRRPNTSFCFLDIRSPGLGDTAMYLCATSREGTGAGGSLTQYFGPGTRLLVL.

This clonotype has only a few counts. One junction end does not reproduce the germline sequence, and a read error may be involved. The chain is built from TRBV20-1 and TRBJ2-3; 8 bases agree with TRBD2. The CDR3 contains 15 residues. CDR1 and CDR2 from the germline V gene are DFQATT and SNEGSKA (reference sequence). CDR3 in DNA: TGCAGTGCTAGAGTTCGCGGGGGGCTCACAGATGCGCAGTATTTT. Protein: CSARVRGGLTDAQYF.

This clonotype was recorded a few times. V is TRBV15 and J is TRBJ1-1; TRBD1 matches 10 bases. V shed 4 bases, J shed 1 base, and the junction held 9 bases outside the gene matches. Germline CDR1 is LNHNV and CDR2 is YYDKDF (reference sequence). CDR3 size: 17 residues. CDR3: CATSTRTGGIRNTEAFF. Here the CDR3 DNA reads TGTGCCACCAGCACCCGGACAGGGGGGATACGGAACACTGAAGCTTTCTTT.

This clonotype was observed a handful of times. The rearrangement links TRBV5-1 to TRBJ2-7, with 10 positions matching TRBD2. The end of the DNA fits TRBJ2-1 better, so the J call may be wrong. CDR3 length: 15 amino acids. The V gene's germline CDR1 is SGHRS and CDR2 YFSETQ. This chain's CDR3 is CASSFLAGGDNEQFF. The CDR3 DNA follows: TGCGCCAGCAGCTTTTTAGCGGGGGGAGACAATGAGCAGTTCTTC.

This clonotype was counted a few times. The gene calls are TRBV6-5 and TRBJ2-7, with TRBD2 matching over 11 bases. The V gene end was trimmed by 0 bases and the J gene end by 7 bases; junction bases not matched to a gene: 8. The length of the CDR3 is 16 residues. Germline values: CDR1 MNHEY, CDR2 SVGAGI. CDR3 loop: CASSYSLAGGPGEQYF. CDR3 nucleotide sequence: TGTGCCAGCAGTTACTCATTAGCGGGGGGGCCGGGGGAGCAGTACTTC.

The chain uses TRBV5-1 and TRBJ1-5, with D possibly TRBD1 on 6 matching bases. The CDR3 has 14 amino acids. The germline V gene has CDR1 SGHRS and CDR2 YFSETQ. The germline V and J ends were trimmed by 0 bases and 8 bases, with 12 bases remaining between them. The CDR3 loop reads CASSLVGGQEPQHF. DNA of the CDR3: TGCGCCAGCAGCTTGGTGGGGGGGCAAGAGCCCCAGCATTTT.

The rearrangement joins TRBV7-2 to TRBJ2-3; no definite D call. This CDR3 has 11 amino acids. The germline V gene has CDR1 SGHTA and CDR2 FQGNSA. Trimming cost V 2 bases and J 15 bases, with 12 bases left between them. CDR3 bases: TGTGCCAGCAGCTTAAATTTGGGTTTCTATTTT. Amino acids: CASSLNLGFYF.

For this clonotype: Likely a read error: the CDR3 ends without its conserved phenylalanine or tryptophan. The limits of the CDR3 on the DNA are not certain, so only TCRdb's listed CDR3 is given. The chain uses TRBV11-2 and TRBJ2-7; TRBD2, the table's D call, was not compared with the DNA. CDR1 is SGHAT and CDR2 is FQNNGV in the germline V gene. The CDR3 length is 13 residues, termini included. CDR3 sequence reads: CASSLGLAGAFRL.

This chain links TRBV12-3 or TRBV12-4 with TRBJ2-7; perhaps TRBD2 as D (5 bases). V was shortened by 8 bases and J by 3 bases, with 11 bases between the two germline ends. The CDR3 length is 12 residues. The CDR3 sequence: CASRWGDYEQYF. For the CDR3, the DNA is TGTGCCAGCCGCTGGGGAGACTACGAGCAGTACTTC.

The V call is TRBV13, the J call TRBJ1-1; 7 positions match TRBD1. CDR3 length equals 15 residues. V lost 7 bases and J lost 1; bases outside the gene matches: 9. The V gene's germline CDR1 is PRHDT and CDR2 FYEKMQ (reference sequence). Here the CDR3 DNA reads TGTGCCAGCACCCTCGGCGGGGACAGGAACACTGAAGCTTTCTTT. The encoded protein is CASTLGGDRNTEAFF.

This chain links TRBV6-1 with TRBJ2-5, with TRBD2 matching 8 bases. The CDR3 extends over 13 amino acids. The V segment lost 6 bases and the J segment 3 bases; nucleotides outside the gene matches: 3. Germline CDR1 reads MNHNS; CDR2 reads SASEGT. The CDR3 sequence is CASRATSEETQYF. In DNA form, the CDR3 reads TGTGCCAGCAGGGCGACTAGCGAAGAGACCCAGTACTTC.

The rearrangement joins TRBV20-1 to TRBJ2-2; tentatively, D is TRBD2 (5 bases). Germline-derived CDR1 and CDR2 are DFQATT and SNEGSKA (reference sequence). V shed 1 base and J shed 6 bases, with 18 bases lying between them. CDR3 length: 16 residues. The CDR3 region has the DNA TGCAGTGCTAGAGCCCCAATCCCCCGCGGGTCCGGGGAGCTGTTTTTT. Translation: CSARAPIPRGSGELFF.

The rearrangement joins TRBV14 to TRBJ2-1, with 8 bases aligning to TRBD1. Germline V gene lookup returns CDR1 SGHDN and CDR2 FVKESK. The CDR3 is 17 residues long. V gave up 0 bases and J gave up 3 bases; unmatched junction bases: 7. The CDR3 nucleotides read TGTGCCAGCAGCCAAGATCCCGACAGGGGTTTCTACAATGAGCAGTTCTTC. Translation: CASSQDPDRGFYNEQFF.

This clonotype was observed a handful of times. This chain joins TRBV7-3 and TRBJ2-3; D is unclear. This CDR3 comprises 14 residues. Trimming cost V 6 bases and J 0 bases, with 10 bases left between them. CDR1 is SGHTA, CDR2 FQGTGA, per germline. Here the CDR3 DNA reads TGTGCCAGCAGTTCAGCCCCTAGCACAGATACGCAGTATTTT. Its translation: CASSSAPSTDTQYF.

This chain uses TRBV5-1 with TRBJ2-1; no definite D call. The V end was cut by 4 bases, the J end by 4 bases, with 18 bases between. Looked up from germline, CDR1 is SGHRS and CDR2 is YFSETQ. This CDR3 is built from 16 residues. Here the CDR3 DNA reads TGCGCCAGCAGCCGGAGACCTAGGACCGAATACAATGAGCAGTTCTTC. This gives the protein CASSRRPRTEYNEQFF.